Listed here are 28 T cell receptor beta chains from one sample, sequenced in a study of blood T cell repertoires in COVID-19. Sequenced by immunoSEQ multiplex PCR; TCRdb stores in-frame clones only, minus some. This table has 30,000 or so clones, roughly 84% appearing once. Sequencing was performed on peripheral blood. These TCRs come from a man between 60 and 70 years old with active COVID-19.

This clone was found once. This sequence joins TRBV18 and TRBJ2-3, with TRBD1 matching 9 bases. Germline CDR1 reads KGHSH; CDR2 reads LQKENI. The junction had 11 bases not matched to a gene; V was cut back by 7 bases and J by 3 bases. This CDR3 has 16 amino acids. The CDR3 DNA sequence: TGTGCCAGCTTAGTAGGCCGGGACAGGGAGACAGATACGCAGTATTTT. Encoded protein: CASLVGRDRETDTQYF. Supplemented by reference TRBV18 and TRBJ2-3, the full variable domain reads NAGVMQNPRHLVRRRGQEARLRCSPMKGHSHVYWYRQLPEEGLKFMVYLQKENIIDESGMPKERFSAEFPKEGPSILRIQQVVRGDSAAYFCASLVGRDRETDTQYFGPGTRLTVL.

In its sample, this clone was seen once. The CDR3 region has the DNA TGTGCCAGCAGTCGGGGGAGCTCCTACGAGCAGTACTTC. Translated: CASSRGSSYEQYF. The rearrangement uses TRBV27 and TRBJ2-7, with TRBD2 as a possible D gene (6 bases). V lost 5 bases to trimming and J lost 0 bases, with 8 bases between them. Germline CDR1 and CDR2: MNHEY and SMNVEV (reference sequence). CDR3 size: 13 residues.

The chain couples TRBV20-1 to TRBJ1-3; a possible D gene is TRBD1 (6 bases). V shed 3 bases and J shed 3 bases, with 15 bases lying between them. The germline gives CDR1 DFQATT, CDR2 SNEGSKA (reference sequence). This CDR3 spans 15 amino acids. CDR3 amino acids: CSASPGQLIGNTIYF. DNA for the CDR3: TGCAGTGCTAGTCCGGGACAACTAATTGGAAACACCATATATTTT.

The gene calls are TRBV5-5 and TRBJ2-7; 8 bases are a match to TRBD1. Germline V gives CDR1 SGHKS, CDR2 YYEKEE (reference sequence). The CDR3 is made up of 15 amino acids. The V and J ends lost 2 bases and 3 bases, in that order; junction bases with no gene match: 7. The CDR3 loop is CASSFTGGRYYEQYF. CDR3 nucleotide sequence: TGTGCCAGCAGCTTTACAGGGGGGAGATACTACGAGCAGTACTTC.

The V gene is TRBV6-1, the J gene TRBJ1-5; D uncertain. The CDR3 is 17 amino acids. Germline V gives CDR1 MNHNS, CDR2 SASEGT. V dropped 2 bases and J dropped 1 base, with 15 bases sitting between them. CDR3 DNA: TGTGCCAGCAGTGAACTCCCTAGGTCTACAAGCAATCAGCCCCAGCATTTT. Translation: CASSELPRSTSNQPQHF.

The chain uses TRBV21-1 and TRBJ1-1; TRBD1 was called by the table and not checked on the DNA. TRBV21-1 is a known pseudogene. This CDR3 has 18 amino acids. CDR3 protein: CASSKVSEGTGDHTEAFF. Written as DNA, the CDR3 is TGTGCCAGCAGCAAAGTGTCCGAAGGGACAGGGGACCACACTGAAGCTTTCTTT.

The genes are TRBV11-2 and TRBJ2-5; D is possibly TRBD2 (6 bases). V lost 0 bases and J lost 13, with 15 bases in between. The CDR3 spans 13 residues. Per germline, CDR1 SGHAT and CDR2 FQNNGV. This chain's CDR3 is CASSLEPRGSLYF. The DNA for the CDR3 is TGTGCCAGCAGCTTAGAACCCCGGGGGTCTCTGTACTTC.

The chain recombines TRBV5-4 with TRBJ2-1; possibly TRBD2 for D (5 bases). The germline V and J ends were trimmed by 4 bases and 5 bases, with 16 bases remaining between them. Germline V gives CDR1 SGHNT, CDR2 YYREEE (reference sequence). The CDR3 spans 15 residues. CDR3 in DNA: TGTGCCAGCAGCCCCTTGGGGAGAAGCGACAATGAGCAGTTCTTC. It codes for CASSPLGRSDNEQFF.

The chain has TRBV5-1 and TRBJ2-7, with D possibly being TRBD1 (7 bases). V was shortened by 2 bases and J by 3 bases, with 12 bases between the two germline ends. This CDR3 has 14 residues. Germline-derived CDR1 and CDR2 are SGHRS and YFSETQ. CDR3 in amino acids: CASSFTQGGYEQYF. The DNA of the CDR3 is TGCGCCAGCAGCTTTACCCAGGGGGGCTACGAGCAGTACTTC.

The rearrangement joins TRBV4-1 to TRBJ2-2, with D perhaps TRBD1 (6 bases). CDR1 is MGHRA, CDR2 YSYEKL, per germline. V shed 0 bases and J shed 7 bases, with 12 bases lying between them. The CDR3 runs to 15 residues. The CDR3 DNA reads TGCGCCAGCAGCCAAGATATCACAGGGAACGGGGAGCTGTTTTTT. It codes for CASSQDITGNGELFF.

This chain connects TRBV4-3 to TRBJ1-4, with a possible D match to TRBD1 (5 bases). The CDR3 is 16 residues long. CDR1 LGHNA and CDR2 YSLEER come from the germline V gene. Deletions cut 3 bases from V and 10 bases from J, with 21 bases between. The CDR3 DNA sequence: TGCGCCAGCAGCCAGGTAGACCAGGGAGGGATACGAAAACTGTTTTTT. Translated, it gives CASSQVDQGGIRKLFF.

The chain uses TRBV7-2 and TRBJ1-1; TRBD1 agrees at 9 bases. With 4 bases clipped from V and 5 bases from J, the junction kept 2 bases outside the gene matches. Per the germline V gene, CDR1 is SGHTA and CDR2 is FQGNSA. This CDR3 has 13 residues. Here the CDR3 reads CASSWDRVTEAFF. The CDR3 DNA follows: TGTGCCAGCAGCTGGGACAGGGTTACTGAAGCTTTCTTT.

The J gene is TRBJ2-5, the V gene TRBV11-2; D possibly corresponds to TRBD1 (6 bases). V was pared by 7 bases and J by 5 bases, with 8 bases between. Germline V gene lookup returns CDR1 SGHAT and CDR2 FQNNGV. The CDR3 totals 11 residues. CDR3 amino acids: CASTTGETQYF. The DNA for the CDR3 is TGTGCCAGCACAACAGGGGAGACCCAGTACTTC.

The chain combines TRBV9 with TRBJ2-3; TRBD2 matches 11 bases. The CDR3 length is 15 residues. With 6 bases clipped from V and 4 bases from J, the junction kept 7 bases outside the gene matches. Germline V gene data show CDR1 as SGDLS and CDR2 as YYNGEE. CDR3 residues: CASKPSGGPPDTQYF. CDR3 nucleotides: TGTGCCAGCAAACCTAGCGGGGGGCCCCCAGATACGCAGTATTTT.

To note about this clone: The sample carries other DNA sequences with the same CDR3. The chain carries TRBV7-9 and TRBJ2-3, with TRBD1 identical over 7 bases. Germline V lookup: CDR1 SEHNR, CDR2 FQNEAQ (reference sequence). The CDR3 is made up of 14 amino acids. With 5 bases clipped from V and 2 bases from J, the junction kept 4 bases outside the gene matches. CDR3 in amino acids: CASSLTGSTDTQYF. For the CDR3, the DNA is TGTGCCAGCAGCCTGACAGGGTCCACAGATACGCAGTATTTT.

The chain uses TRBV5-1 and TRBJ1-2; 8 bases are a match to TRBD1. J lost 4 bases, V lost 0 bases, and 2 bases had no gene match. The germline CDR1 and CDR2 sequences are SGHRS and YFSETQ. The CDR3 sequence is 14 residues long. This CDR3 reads CASSLGTGIYGYTF. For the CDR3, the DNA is TGCGCCAGCAGCTTGGGGACAGGGATCTATGGCTACACCTTC.

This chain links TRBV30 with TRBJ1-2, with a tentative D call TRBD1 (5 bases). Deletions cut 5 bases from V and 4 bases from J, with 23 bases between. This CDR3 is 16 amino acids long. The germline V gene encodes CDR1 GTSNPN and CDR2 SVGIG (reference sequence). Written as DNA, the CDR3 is TGTGCCTGGGGCACCATACATGGGGCTTTCTCCTATGGCTACACCTTC. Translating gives CAWGTIHGAFSYGYTF.

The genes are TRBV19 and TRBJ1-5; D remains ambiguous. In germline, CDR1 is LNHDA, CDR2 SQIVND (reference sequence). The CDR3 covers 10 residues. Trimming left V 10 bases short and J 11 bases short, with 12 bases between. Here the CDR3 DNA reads TGTGCCACGGGGAGTAGCACCCAGCATTTT. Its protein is CATGSSTQHF.

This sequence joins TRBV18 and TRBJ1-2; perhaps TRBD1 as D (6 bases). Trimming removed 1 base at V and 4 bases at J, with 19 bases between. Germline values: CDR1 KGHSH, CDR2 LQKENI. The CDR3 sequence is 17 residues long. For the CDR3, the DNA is TGTGCCAGCTCACCACTCGCAGGGGCTCCCGGCGGCTATGGCTACACCTTC. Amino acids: CASSPLAGAPGGYGYTF.

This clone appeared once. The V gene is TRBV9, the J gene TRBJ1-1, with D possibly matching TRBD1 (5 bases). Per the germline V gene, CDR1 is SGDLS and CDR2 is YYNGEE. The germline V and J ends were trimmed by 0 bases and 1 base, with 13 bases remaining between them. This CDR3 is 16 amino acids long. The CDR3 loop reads CASSVGLGQRNTEAFF. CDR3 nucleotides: TGTGCCAGCAGCGTAGGCCTGGGGCAGCGGAACACTGAAGCTTTCTTT.

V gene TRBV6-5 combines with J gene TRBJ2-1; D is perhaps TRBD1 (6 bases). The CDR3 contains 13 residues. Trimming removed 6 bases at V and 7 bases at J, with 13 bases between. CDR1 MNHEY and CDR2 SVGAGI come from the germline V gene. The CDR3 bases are TGTGCCAGCAGACCCGGACAGTCAAATGAGCAGTTCTTC. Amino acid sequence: CASRPGQSNEQFF.

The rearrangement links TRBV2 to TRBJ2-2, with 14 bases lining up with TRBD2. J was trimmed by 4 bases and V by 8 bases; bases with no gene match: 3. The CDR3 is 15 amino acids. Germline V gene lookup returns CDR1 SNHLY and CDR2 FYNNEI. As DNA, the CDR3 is TGTGCCAGCCGGGGACTAGCGGGGGCCACCGGGGAGCTGTTTTTT. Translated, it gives CASRGLAGATGELFF.

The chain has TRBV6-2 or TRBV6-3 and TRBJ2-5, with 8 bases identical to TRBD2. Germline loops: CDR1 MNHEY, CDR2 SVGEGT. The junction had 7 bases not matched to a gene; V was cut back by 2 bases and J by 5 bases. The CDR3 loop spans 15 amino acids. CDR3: CASSYDGGAIETQYF. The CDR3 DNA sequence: TGTGCCAGCAGTTACGACGGGGGGGCCATCGAGACCCAGTACTTC.

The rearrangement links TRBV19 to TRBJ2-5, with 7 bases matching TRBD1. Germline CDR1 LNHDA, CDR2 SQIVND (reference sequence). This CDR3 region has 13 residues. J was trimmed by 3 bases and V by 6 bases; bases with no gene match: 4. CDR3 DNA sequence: TGTGCCAGTAGCTCTGACAGGGAAGAGACCCAGTACTTC. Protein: CASSSDREETQYF.

CDR3 protein: CASRKSGLSYNEQFF. The CDR3 DNA follows: TGTGCCAGCAGAAAATCAGGACTCTCCTACAATGAGCAGTTCTTC. V is TRBV6-5 and J is TRBJ2-1; tentatively, D is TRBD2 (5 bases). The CDR3 is 15 residues long. The V gene's germline CDR1 is MNHEY and CDR2 SVGAGI. V lost 6 bases, J lost 0 bases, and 12 bases lay in between.

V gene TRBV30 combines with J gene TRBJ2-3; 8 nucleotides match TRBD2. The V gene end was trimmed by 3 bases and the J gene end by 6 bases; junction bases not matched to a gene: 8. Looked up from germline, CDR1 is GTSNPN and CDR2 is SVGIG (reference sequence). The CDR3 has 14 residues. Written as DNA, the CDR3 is TGTGCCTGGAGGGTCGGTCGCGGGAGGGATACGCAGTATTTT. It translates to CAWRVGRGRDTQYF.

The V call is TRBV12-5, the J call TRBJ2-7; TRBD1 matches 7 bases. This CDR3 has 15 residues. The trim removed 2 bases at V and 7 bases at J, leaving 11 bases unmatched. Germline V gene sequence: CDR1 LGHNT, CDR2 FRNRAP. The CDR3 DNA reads TGTGCTAGTGGTTTGTCTGGGGACAGACCACGGGAGCAGTACTTC. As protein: CASGLSGDRPREQYF. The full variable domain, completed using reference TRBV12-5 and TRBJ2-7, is DARVTQTPRHKVTEMGQEVTMRCQPILGHNTVFWYRQTMMQGLELLAYFRNRAPLDDSGMPKDRFSAEMPDATLATLKIQPSEPRDSAVYFCASGLSGDRPREQYFGPGTRLTVT.

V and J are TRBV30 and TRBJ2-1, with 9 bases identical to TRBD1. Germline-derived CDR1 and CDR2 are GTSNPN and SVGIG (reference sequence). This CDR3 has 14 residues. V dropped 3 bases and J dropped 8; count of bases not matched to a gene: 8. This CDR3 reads CAWSRDRAFHEQFF. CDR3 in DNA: TGTGCCTGGAGCCGGGACAGGGCTTTTCATGAGCAGTTCTTC.